A single T cell receptor beta chain is shown here with its context. Its antigen is undetermined. Sequencing ends 3 residues short of the CDR3 end; the germline J gene provides the rest. This specimen belongs to a study of T cell clonality in common variable immunodeficiency. Overall study findings and caveats: Reportedly, TCR beta sequences from common variable immunodeficiency showed fewer deletions and N-nucleotide insertions.

CDR1 LNHDA and CDR2 SQIVND come from the germline V gene (reference sequence). The trim removed 7 bases at V and 6 bases at J, leaving 13 bases unmatched. The length of the CDR3 is 16 residues. Clones were read by immunoSEQ multiplex PCR, and TCRdb kept only the in-frame ones, dropping some. The sample has fewer than 30,000 clones, none seen only once. The V and J genes are TRBV19 and TRBJ2-2, with TRBD2 identical over 8 bases. Specimen: peripheral blood mononuclear cells. The TCR sequence derives from a human donor with common variable immunodeficiency. The part of the CDR3 DNA that was read is TGTGCCAGTAATCGTCCGAGACGGGGGGGCGCCGGGGAG. Translating gives CASNRPRRGGAGE. The entire CDR3 protein is CASNRPRRGGAGELFF.